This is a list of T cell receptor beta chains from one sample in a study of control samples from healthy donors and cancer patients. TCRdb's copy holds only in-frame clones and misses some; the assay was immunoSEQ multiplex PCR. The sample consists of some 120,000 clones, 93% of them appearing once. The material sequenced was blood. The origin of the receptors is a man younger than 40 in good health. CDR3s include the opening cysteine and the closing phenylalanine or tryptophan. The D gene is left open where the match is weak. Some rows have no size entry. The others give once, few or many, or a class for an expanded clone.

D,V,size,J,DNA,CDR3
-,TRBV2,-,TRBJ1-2,TGTGCCACCCCCTTTACAAGGGATGGCTACACCTTC,CATPFTRDGYTF
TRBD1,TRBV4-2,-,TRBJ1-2,TGTGCCAGCAGCCAAGATACCCAGGGGGTTAGCTATGGCTACACCTTC,CASSQDTQGVSYGYTF
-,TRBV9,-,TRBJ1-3,TGTGCCAGCAGCCGTACCGGAAACACCATATATTTT,CASSRTGNTIYF
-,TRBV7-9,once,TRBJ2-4,TGTGCCATCCATAAAGGGGAGGTCAAAAACATTCAGTACTTC,CAIHKGEVKNIQYF
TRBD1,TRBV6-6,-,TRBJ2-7,TGTGCCAGCAGTGACAGGGGCGGAGAGCAGTACTTC,CASSDRGGEQYF
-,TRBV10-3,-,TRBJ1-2,TGTGCCACCACACCTATCACAGGGAACTATGGCTACACCTTC,CATTPITGNYGYTF
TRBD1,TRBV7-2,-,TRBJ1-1,TGTGCCAGCAGCCCCTATGCCCCCGGGACAGCCCTGTCCGAAGCTTTCTTT,CASSPYAPGTALSEAFF
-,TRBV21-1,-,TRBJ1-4,TGTGCCAGTATCGGCCAGGGGAAACTGTTTTTT,CASIGQGKLFF
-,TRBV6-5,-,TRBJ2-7,TGTGCCAGCAGCCCCCCAGGTCATTTCACTTTCGAGCAGTACTTC,CASSPPGHFTFEQYF
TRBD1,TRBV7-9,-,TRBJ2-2,TGTGCCAGCAGCTTACGAAAGGACAGGGGCACCGGGGAGCTGTTTTTT,CASSLRKDRGTGELFF
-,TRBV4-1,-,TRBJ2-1,TGCGCCAGCAGCCAAGATTCCCAGGGGCTCTCCTACAATGAGCAGTTCTTC,CASSQDSQGLSYNEQFF
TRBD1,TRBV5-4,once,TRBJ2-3,TGTGCCAGCAAGACAGGGGGCGAAGATACGCAGTATTTT,CASKTGGEDTQYF
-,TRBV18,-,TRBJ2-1,TGTGCCAGCTCCCGGTTCGGAGGGATCTCCTACAATGAGCAGTTCTTC,CASSRFGGISYNEQFF
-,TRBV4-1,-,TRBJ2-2,TGCGCCAGCAGCCAAGATGGGACAGGGGAGCTGTTTTTT,CASSQDGTGELFF
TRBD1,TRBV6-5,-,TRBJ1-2,TGTGCCAGCGGTAGCGGACAGGCTAACTATGGCTACACCTTC,CASGSGQANYGYTF
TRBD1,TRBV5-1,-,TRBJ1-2,TGCGCCAGCAGCGGACAGGGGTCTGGCTACACCTTC,CASSGQGSGYTF
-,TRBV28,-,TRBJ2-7,TGTGCCAGCAACCCCCCGGGGGTTTCCGAGCAGTACTTC,CASNPPGVSEQYF
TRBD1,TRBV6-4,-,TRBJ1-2,TGTGCCTTTACAGGGGGAAGAGGCTACACCTTC,CAFTGGRGYTF
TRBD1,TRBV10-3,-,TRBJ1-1,TGTGCCATCAGTGAGTCGATTGTGGACAGGGACACTGAAGCTTTCTTT,CAISESIVDRDTEAFF
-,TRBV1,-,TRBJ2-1,TGCACCAGCAGCCAAAGAGGGAGGGCAGGGACTAGCGGGGACCTCTACAATGAGCAGTTCTTC,CTSSQRGRAGTSGDLYNEQFF
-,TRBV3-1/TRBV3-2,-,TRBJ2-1,TGTGCCAGCAGCCAAGGAAGCGGAGATGAGCAGTTCTTC,CASSQGSGDEQFF
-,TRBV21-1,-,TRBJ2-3,TGTGCCAGCAGCAAAGCGACAGGGGGCACAGATACGCAGTATTTT,CASSKATGGTDTQYF
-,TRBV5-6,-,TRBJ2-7,TGTGCCAGCAGGCGGTTGGGGGGTGACTACGAGCAGTACTTC,CASRRLGGDYEQYF
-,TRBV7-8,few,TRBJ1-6,TGTGCCAGCAGCCTTCGAAGCTCCTATAATTCACCCCTCCACTTT,CASSLRSSYNSPLHF
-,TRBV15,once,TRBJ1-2,TGTGCCACCAGCAGAGAGAGCTATGGCTACACCTTC,CATSRESYGYTF
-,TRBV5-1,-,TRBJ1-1,TGCGCCAGCAGCTTGGCCCAGGGGTTGAACACTGAAGCTTTCTTT,CASSLAQGLNTEAFF
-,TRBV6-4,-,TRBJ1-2,TGTGCCAGCACCCCCGGGACCCACACCCCCCTGTCTTTC,CASTPGTHTPLSF
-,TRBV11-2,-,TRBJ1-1,TGTGCCAGCAGCTTAGGTAGGGGAGCTTTCTTT,CASSLGRGAFF
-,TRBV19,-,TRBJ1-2,TGTGCCAGTAGTGTCGGGGACGCCTATGGCTACACCTTC,CASSVGDAYGYTF
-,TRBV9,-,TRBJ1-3,TGTGCCAGCAGCGTAGCGGGACCTGGAAACACCATATATTTT,CASSVAGPGNTIYF
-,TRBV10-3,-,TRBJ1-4,TGTGCCATCGGGACGGGAGAGGGTCAAAAACTGTTTTTT,CAIGTGEGQKLFF
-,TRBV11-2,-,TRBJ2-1,TGTGCCAGCAGCTTAGATCGAGGCAGGGAGCAGTTCTTC,CASSLDRGREQFF
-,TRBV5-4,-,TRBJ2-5,TGTGCCAGCAGCTTGGGTTTGGCGGGACCCTCGGAGACCCAGTACTTC,CASSLGLAGPSETQYF
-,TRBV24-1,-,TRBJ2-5,TGTGCCACCAGTGATGCCCCTCGGGAGACCCAGTACTTC,CATSDAPRETQYF
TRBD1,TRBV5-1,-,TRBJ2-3,TGCGCCAGCAGCCATGATCGGCAGGGGGCAGCAGATACGCAGTATTTT,CASSHDRQGAADTQYF
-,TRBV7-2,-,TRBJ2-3,TGTGCCAGCAGCCTCCCGGGCCTCTGGGGCGCAGATACGCAGTATTTT,CASSLPGLWGADTQYF
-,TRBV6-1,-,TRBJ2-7,TGTGCCAGCAGTGATCTCCGTACGGGGACGTACGAGCAGTACTTC,CASSDLRTGTYEQYF
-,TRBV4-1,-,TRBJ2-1,TGCGCCAGCAGCCAAGAAGAAGGGAGTTTTTACAATGAGCAGTTCTTC,CASSQEEGSFYNEQFF
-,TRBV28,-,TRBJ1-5,TGTGCCAGCAGTTCTTACACAGGGTTCAATCAGCCCCAGCATTTT,CASSSYTGFNQPQHF
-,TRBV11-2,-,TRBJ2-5,TGTGCCAGCAGCTTGCGGCAGCTTCAAGAGACCCAGTACTTC,CASSLRQLQETQYF
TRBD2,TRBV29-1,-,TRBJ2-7,TGCAGCGCCCGCGGGGGGAACGAGCAGTACTTC,CSARGGNEQYF
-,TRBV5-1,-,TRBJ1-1,TGCGCCAGCAGCTTGGTTCTAGGGAGCACTGAAGCTTTCTTT,CASSLVLGSTEAFF
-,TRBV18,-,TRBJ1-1,TGTGCCAGCTCACGGGGCGGAGTGAACACTGAAGCTTTCTTT,CASSRGGVNTEAFF
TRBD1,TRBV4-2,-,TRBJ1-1,TGTGCCAGCAGCTCGACCGGGACAGAGAACACTGAAGCTTTCTTT,CASSSTGTENTEAFF
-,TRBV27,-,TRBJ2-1,TGTGCCAGCAGTTTACGGGGGCTTGAGCAGTTCTTC,CASSLRGLEQFF
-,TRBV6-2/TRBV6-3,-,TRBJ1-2,TGTGCCAGCAGCCACGTTCGTGGCTACACCTTC,CASSHVRGYTF
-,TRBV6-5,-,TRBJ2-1,TGTGCCAGCAGCCTAAATGAGCAGTTCTTC,CASSLNEQFF
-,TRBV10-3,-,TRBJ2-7,TGTGCCACCACTGAGGGGGACGAGCAGTACTTC,CATTEGDEQYF
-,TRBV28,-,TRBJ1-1,TGTGCCAGCAGTAGACTGTTACAGGGATACACTGAAGCTTTCTTT,CASSRLLQGYTEAFF